The text below deals with one T cell receptor beta chain. The antigen it recognizes is unknown. Base qualities are missing; no much larger clone stands one base away. V is cut by 9 bases and J by 2 bases, and the space between the germline ends is 8 bases. The germline V gene gives CDR1 as ENHRY and CDR2 as SYGVKD. Counted from cysteine to phenylalanine, this CDR3 has 13 amino acids. Here the CDR3 DNA is all that survives: 39 bases in frame from base 1. The CDR3 regions of human TCRbeta chains were analyzed by immunosequencing. The original pipeline was this. TCRs in the repertoires were matched against a reference library of SARS-CoV-2-specific TCRs that had been generated with the MIRA antigen-specificity platform. Breadth was defined as the fraction of unique TCRs that were SARS-CoV-2-associated, and depth was defined as the fraction of total T cells that were SARS-CoV-2-associated. Using the MIRA data, each spike-specific TCR was mapped to the spike region that the TCR reacts to and placed in a CD4 or CD8 class. Log10-transformed breadth and depth values were compared by one-way ANOVA with Sidak's multiple comparisons tests. TCRdb retrieved this table from immuneACCESS and kept in-frame rearrangements only. Not all clones are present; in checked studies, unresolved V genes account for under half, and no reason is known for the remainder. The V and J calls and clone size are taken from that table; D and trimming were inferred from the DNA. The sample has over 120,000 clones on record, 92% of them singletons. Clones ranked in the top ten supply under 4% of the sample.

The time point tag for this specimen amounts to: baseline before first vaccination. The vaccinee samples were drawn from two UK trials, COV001 and COV002, one of which was a single-blind randomized controlled phase 2/3 trial testing AZD1222 (ChAdOx1 nCoV-19) in healthy adults. Trial participant PBMC samples were collected at day 0 and day 28 after the second dose for TCRbeta chain sequencing. These data belong to a study of T cell responses to AZD1222 COVID-19 vaccine (dated by TCRdb to 2020 to 2023). Regarding the complete study: Because spike-specific TCR depth and breadth did not differ between the two schedules, AZD1222 recipients who got a second dose at roughly 4 weeks were pooled with those who got a second dose at roughly 12 weeks. A total of 233 trial participants underwent TCR sequencing, of whom roughly 210 received two doses of AZD1222 and about 26 received two doses of the MenACWY control vaccine. Trial participants were enrolled into age subgroups of 18-55, 56-69 and 70-plus years, which contained about 160, 30 and 59 TCR-sequenced participants, respectively. Study-level results and caveats: Because no samples from the day 14 peak response were available, repertoires could be characterized only after the peak T cell response. Conclusions about previously exposed vaccinees are limited because only six or seven AZD1222 recipients were SARS-CoV-2 seropositive at baseline. Vaccine-associated CD4 TCRs spanned the whole spike protein, with dominant responses in regions 160-218 and 743-854. Participants were mostly white British and included more females than males, and it was suggested by the authors that clonal diversity may have been underestimated. Reportedly, almost half of the unique spike-specific TCRs recognized epitopes lying outside the regions that are mutated in the B.1.351 and B.1.1.7 variants. After two AZD1222 doses, spike-specific TCR breadth and depth were significantly higher than at day 0 and than in MenACWY recipients. The 56-69-year group was small, and its depth increase did not reach significance, likely because of low power.

This chain joins TRBV10-3 to TRBJ1-6; too little of a D gene remains to name it. The sample was peripheral blood, taken on day 0 of AZD1222 vaccination. The sequence derives from an adult in good health. The nucleotide sequence is TGTGCCATAGGAGGAGCCTATAATTCACCCCTCCACTTT. Its protein reads: CAIGGAYNSPLHF.